The sequence of this T cell receptor beta chain was determined in a study of OX40 agonist ivuxolimab in advanced cancers. On the study more broadly: From roughly 23 to 85 years was the age range, with a mean of around 54 years, and about 83% were male. General study points: Specificity for antigen went undetermined in the expanded peripheral T cells. Those patients achieving a partial response at 0.1-3.0 mg/kg showed among the lowest clonal expansion.

Sequencing was performed with immunoSEQ multiplex PCR; in TCRdb, only in-frame clones are kept and a portion is missing. Of some 44,000 clones listed, approximately 80% are singletons. Turning to this clone: Its antigen is as yet unknown.

The sample here was CD4+ or CD8+ T cells sorted from blood, taken in a trial of the OX40 agonist ivuxolimab. This TCR was sampled from an adult with an advanced solid tumor such as melanoma, head and neck, liver or kidney cancer.

This CDR3 reads CASSLAESRYNEQFF. In DNA form, the CDR3 reads TGCGCCAGCAGCTTAGCAGAATCTCGGTACAATGAGCAGTTCTTC. The rearrangement joins TRBV5-1 to TRBJ2-1, with D hard to call. With 2 bases removed from V and 4 bases from J, the gap between germline ends came to 13 bases. In germline, CDR1 is SGHRS, CDR2 YFSETQ. This CDR3 has 15 residues.